This T cell receptor beta chain was found in a study of blood T cell repertoires in COVID-19. Study-wide context: Acute and convalescent COVID-19 samples came from the United States, Italy and Spain.

Trimming pared 0 bases from V and 8 bases from J, leaving 10 bases between. This CDR3 comprises 13 residues. In the original analysis: Estimation of nucleated cell counts relied on the amplification of reference gene primers. Only in-frame clones appear in the TCRdb table, and some are missing; sequencing was by immunoSEQ multiplex PCR. The DNA was the basis for D and trimming; V, J and clone size are from that table. The profile shows 150,000 to 200,000 clones, roughly 77% of them singletons. The sequencing input was peripheral blood. The origin of this receptor is a woman aged 40 to 50 with COVID-19, enrolled during active disease. The chain links TRBV12-3 or TRBV12-4 to TRBJ1-2; D ambiguous. CDR3 amino acids: CASSLAGLQGYTF. The CDR3 DNA reads TGTGCCAGCAGTTTAGCCGGACTACAGGGCTACACCTTC.